This passage covers 23 T cell receptor beta chains from one sample sequenced in a study of cytomegalovirus exposure and HLA in healthy donors. Researchers ran the PCR with 60 Vbeta and 13 Jbeta primers. Sequencing was performed with immunoSEQ multiplex PCR; in TCRdb, only in-frame clones are kept and a portion is missing. The repertoire includes 100,000 to 150,000 clones, 75% to 85% of them detected once, and 1% sits in the top ten. The sample was PBMCs. The origin of the receptors is a man in his forties in good health and CMV-seronegative.

The sample holds one count of this clone. The chain couples TRBV7-9 to TRBJ1-5; maybe TRBD1 (5 bases). Germline lookup yields CDR1 SEHNR and CDR2 FQNEAQ (reference sequence). V was cut by 4 bases and J by 4 bases, with 8 bases left in between. The CDR3 has 13 residues. This CDR3 reads CASSSDSNQPQHF. Here the CDR3 DNA reads TGTGCCAGCAGCTCTGACAGTAATCAGCCCCAGCATTTT.

The chain joins TRBV27 to TRBJ2-7, with 9 bases identical to TRBD1. CDR1 is MNHEY and CDR2 is SMNVEV in the germline V gene (reference sequence). This CDR3 region has 15 residues. With 3 bases clipped from V and 0 bases from J, the junction kept 3 bases outside the gene matches. In DNA, the CDR3 is TGTGCCAGCAGTTTTAAACAGGGGGCCTCCTACGAGCAGTACTTC. Protein sequence: CASSFKQGASYEQYF.

The chain employs TRBV7-2 and TRBJ2-1, with a possible D match to TRBD1 (6 bases). Between the trimmed V and J ends, which lost 5 bases and 9 bases, there was a span of 14 bases. The CDR3 sequence is 13 residues long. CDR1 SGHTA and CDR2 FQGNSA come from the germline V gene. The CDR3 sequence: CASSPTGLGEQFF. For the CDR3, the DNA is TGTGCCAGCAGCCCCACAGGGTTGGGTGAGCAGTTCTTC. Full variable domain (rest looked up from reference TRBV7-2 and TRBJ2-1): GAGVSQSPSNKVTEKGKDVELRCDPISGHTALYWYRQSLGQGLEFLIYFQGNSAPDKSGLPSDRFSAERTGGSVSTLTIQRTQQEDSAVYLCASSPTGLGEQFFGPGTRLTVL.

The chain combines TRBV19 with TRBJ1-4, with D unresolved. Trimming removed 3 bases from V and 8 bases from J, with 16 bases in between. This CDR3 is 15 amino acids long. Per the germline V gene, CDR1 is LNHDA and CDR2 is SQIVND (reference sequence). CDR3 in DNA: TGTGCCAGTAGTATCCCGGGAAGGCCTAGGGAAAAACTGTTTTTT. It translates to CASSIPGRPREKLFF.

The chain links TRBV5-1 to TRBJ2-2; D ambiguous. The germline V gene encodes CDR1 SGHRS and CDR2 YFSETQ. This CDR3 spans 16 amino acids. Trimming left V 0 bases short and J 2 bases short, with 11 bases between. The DNA of the CDR3 is TGCGCCAGCAGCTTGGTTGGTACACCCAACACCGGGGAGCTGTTTTTT. Protein sequence: CASSLVGTPNTGELFF. The full variable domain, with the rest looked up from reference TRBV5-1 and TRBJ2-2, is KAGVTQTPRYLIKTRGQQVTLSCSPISGHRSVSWYQQTPGQGLQFLFEYFSETQRNKGNFPGRFSGRQFSNSRSEMNVSTLELGDSALYLCASSLVGTPNTGELFFGEGSRLTVL.

The chain has TRBV7-2 and TRBJ2-1, with D possibly matching TRBD2 (6 bases). Germline V gene data show CDR1 as SGHTA and CDR2 as FQGNSA. Trimming shortened V by 5 bases and J by 7 bases, and 24 bases separated the two germline ends. The CDR3 loop spans 17 amino acids. The CDR3 loop reads CASSPHRPGVSGNEQFF. CDR3 in DNA: TGTGCCAGCAGCCCCCACCGACCGGGAGTGTCGGGAAATGAGCAGTTCTTC.

The V call is TRBV11-2, the J call TRBJ1-2; D might be TRBD1 (6 bases). The ends were cut back, 4 bases at V and 4 bases at J, with 16 bases in the middle. The CDR3 loop spans 15 amino acids. CDR1 is SGHAT, CDR2 FQNNGV, per germline. The CDR3 protein is CASSSVQGRVYGYTF. The DNA for the CDR3 is TGTGCCAGCAGCTCTGTACAGGGAAGGGTCTATGGCTACACCTTC.

V is TRBV5-1 and J is TRBJ2-5; perhaps TRBD2 as D (6 bases). CDR1 SGHRS and CDR2 YFSETQ come from the germline V gene. Trimming cost V 3 bases and J 0 bases, with 9 bases left between them. There are 14 residues in the CDR3. The DNA for the CDR3 is TGCGCCAGCAGCTCATGGGGGGACCAAGAGACCCAGTACTTC. It encodes CASSSWGDQETQYF.

V and J are TRBV29-1 and TRBJ2-5, with a possible D match to TRBD1 (7 bases). The V gene lost 3 bases and the J gene lost 6 bases, with 11 bases spanning the gap. This CDR3 is built from 12 residues. Germline V gives CDR1 SQVTM, CDR2 ANQGSEA. CDR3 nucleotides: TGCAGCGTTGACCCAGGGGGGAAGACCCAGTACTTC. The encoded protein is CSVDPGGKTQYF.

V is TRBV5-1 and J is TRBJ2-6; 11 bases match TRBD2. The trim removed 0 bases at V and 0 bases at J, leaving 5 bases unmatched. The CDR3 runs 19 residues. CDR1 and CDR2 (germline): SGHRS, YFSETQ. The CDR3 DNA sequence: TGCGCCAGCAGCTTGGTGGCTAGCGGGGGGACCTCTGGGGCCAACGTCCTGACTTTC. Its translation is CASSLVASGGTSGANVLTF.

CDR3 sequence (DNA): TGTGCCAGCACTCTAGGCGGGGCAACTAATGAAAAACTGTTTTTT. Protein product: CASTLGGATNEKLFF. V and J are TRBV13 and TRBJ1-4; no reliable D call. The CDR3 has 15 residues. Germline assignment: CDR1 PRHDT and CDR2 FYEKMQ (reference sequence). The V gene lost 7 bases and the J gene lost 0 bases, with 12 bases spanning the gap.

The chain has TRBV7-9 and TRBJ1-6; no clear D gene. The CDR3 totals 16 residues. The germline gives CDR1 SEHNR, CDR2 FQNEAQ (reference sequence). The germline V and J ends were trimmed by 7 bases and 9 bases, with 22 bases remaining between them. CDR3 region: CASNPEGIDGSSPLHF. CDR3 coding DNA: TGTGCCAGCAACCCTGAAGGTATAGACGGGAGTTCACCCCTCCACTTT.

The rearrangement links TRBV18 to TRBJ1-2, with 10 bases matching TRBD1. CDR1 and CDR2 from the germline V gene are KGHSH and LQKENI. This CDR3 has 14 amino acids. After removal of 5 bases from V and 8 bases from J, the junction contained 8 bases not matched to a gene. The CDR3 sequence is CASSSGTGDVGYTF. Written as DNA, the CDR3 is TGTGCCAGCTCATCCGGGACAGGGGACGTCGGCTACACCTTC.

The chain couples TRBV6-5 to TRBJ2-3, with D possibly matching TRBD2 (7 bases). V lost 9 bases and J 3 bases, leaving 19 bases between the germline ends. Germline CDR1 and CDR2: MNHEY and SVGAGI. This CDR3 comprises 15 residues. The CDR3 loop reads CASGTGGGGTDTQYF. For the CDR3, the DNA is TGTGCCAGTGGTACCGGAGGGGGAGGGACAGATACGCAGTATTTT.

This sequence joins TRBV30 and TRBJ2-3, with 7 bases that match TRBD1. The length of the CDR3 is 15 residues. Germline loops: CDR1 GTSNPN, CDR2 SVGIG (reference sequence). The V and J ends lost 0 bases and 4 bases, in that order; junction bases with no gene match: 7. CDR3 coding DNA: TGTGCCTGGAGTGTTGGGACAGAATACTCAGATACGCAGTATTTT. It is translated as CAWSVGTEYSDTQYF.

There are a few counts of this clone. V gene TRBV2 combines with J gene TRBJ2-3; 7 bases match TRBD1. Germline trimming cut 4 bases from V and 6 bases from J; bases unmatched to any gene: 7. The CDR3 covers 14 residues. Germline CDR1 and CDR2: SNHLY and FYNNEI. The CDR3 region has the DNA TGTGCCAGCAGTGGGGGACAGCCCGGGGATACGCAGTATTTT. It yields the protein CASSGGQPGDTQYF.

This chain joins TRBV5-4 and TRBJ2-1, with 8 bases that match TRBD2. The germline V gene encodes CDR1 SGHNT and CDR2 YYREEE (reference sequence). V lost 5 bases, J lost 7 bases, and 11 bases stayed unmatched. CDR3 length: 15 amino acids. In DNA form, the CDR3 reads TGTGCCAGCAGGTTTGACACCGGGACTAGGAATGAGCAGTTCTTC. It is translated as CASRFDTGTRNEQFF.

The chain links TRBV2 to TRBJ1-4; 11 nucleotides match TRBD1. The V and J ends lost 6 bases and 8 bases, in that order; junction bases with no gene match: 11. There are 16 residues in the CDR3. CDR1 SNHLY and CDR2 FYNNEI come from the germline V gene. The DNA for the CDR3 is TGTGCCAGCAGAAGGACAGGGGGCGGTTTATCGGAAAAACTGTTTTTT. Translated: CASRRTGGGLSEKLFF.

The CDR3 region is CASSLGTGIQPQHF. CDR3 DNA: TGTGCCAGCAGCTTAGGGACAGGTATTCAGCCCCAGCATTTT. The chain carries TRBV7-9 and TRBJ1-5; TRBD1 matches 7 bases. The CDR3 has 14 residues. V was clipped by 1 base and J by 6 bases; unmatched bases: 3. Germline-derived CDR1 and CDR2 are SEHNR and FQNEAQ (reference sequence). The complete variable domain, with remaining parts taken from reference TRBV7-9 and TRBJ1-5, reads DTGVSQNPRHKITKRGQNVTFRCDPISEHNRLYWYRQTLGQGPEFLTYFQNEAQLEKSRLLSDRFSAERPKGSFSTLEIQRTEQGDSAMYLCASSLGTGIQPQHFGDGTRLSIL.

This chain uses TRBV19 with TRBJ1-4, with 9 bases matching TRBD1. Germline CDR1 reads LNHDA; CDR2 reads SQIVND (reference sequence). The CDR3 has 15 residues. V trimming: 8 bases; J trimming: 7 bases; junction bases outside the gene matches: 11. The CDR3 DNA sequence: TGTGCCAGTCTAATGAGGGGACAGGGTGTTGAAAAACTGTTTTTT. It yields the protein CASLMRGQGVEKLFF. The complete variable domain, with remaining parts taken from reference TRBV19 and TRBJ1-4, reads DGGITQSPKYLFRKEGQNVTLSCEQNLNHDAMYWYRQDPGQGLRLIYYSQIVNDFQKGDIAEGYSVSREKKESFPLTVTSAQKNPTAFYLCASLMRGQGVEKLFFGSGTQLSVL.

As to this clone: No conserved phenylalanine or tryptophan ends this CDR3, so it is likely a read error. The V call is TRBV5-1, the J call TRBJ1-4, with D possibly TRBD1 on 6 matching bases. Germline V gene sequence: CDR1 SGHRS, CDR2 YFSETQ. V was pared by 1 base and J by 5 bases, with 21 bases between. The CDR3 has 18 residues. As DNA, the CDR3 is TGCGCCAGCAGCTTGATTGGAGGCAGTGACAGGAGAAATGAAAAACTGTTTGTT. Translation: CASSLIGGSDRRNEKLFV.

J is TRBJ1-5 and V is TRBV28; 11 nucleotides align to TRBD1. Germline CDR1 reads MDHEN; CDR2 reads SYDVKM. This CDR3 spans 15 amino acids. V shed 6 bases and J 2 bases; nucleotides not matched to a gene: 3. The CDR3 loop reads CASSPGQGGNQPQHF. In DNA form, the CDR3 reads TGTGCCAGCAGCCCGGGACAGGGGGGCAATCAGCCCCAGCATTTT. Drawing the rest from reference TRBV28 and TRBJ1-5, the complete variable domain is DVKVTQSSRYLVKRTGEKVFLECVQDMDHENMFWYRQDPGLGLRLIYFSYDVKMKEKGDIPEGYSVSREKKERFSLILESASTNQTSMYLCASSPGQGGNQPQHFGDGTRLSIL.

The CDR3 coding sequence is TGTGCCTGGAGTGTACCTGGCAGAGGCGAGCAGTACTTC. It codes for CAWSVPGRGEQYF. The chain links TRBV30 to TRBJ2-7; D ambiguous. This CDR3 has 13 amino acids. V lost 0 bases and J lost 6, with 12 bases in between. In germline, CDR1 is GTSNPN, CDR2 SVGIG (reference sequence).